The following is a T cell receptor (beta chain) sequence with its context. The data derive from a study of T cells in Graves' hyperthyroidism and ophthalmopathy. V trimming: 4 bases; J trimming: 0 bases; junction bases outside the gene matches: 6. Germline V lookup: CDR1 SGHAT, CDR2 FQNNGV. CDR3 size: 16 residues. RNA transcripts provided the source from which TCR beta CDR3 regions were amplified. The TCR CDR3 was amplified in a first-round RT-PCR using the HTBI primer set. TCRdb independently ran MiXCR on the multiplex PCR reads; one entry per CDR3 protein. This sample has about 720,000 distinct CDR3 sequences, with 18% found just once.

The rearrangement links TRBV11-2 to TRBJ2-5; TRBD1 matches at 9 bases. This receptor was taken from a woman between 50 and 59 years old with Graves' hyperthyroidism that later progressed to Graves' ophthalmopathy. Sample: blood. CDR3 in amino acids: CASSSTGGPYQETQYF. The DNA of the CDR3 is TGTGCCAGCAGCTCGACAGGGGGACCGTACCAAGAGACCCAGTACTTC.